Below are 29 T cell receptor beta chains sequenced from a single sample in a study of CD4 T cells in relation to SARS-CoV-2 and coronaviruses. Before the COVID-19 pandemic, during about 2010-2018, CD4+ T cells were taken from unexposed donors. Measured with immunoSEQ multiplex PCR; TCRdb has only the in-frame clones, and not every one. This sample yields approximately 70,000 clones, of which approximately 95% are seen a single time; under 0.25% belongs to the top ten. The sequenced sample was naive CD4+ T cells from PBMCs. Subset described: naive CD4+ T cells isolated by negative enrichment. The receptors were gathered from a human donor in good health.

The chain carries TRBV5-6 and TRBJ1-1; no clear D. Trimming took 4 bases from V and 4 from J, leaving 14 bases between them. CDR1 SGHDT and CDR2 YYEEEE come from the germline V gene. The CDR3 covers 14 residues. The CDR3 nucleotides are TGTGCCAGCAGCCGTATAGTCTTATTCACTGAAGCTTTCTTT. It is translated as CASSRIVLFTEAFF.

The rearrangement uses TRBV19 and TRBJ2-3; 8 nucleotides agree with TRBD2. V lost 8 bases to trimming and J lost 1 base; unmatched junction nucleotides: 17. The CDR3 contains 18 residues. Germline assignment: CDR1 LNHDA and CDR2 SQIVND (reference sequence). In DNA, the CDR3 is TGTGCCAGTTCTAGTATTGGCGGGGGGCGACAGGGCACAGATACGCAGTATTTT. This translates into CASSSIGGGRQGTDTQYF. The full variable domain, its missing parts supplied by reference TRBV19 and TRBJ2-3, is DGGITQSPKYLFRKEGQNVTLSCEQNLNHDAMYWYRQDPGQGLRLIYYSQIVNDFQKGDIAEGYSVSREKKESFPLTVTSAQKNPTAFYLCASSSIGGGRQGTDTQYFGPGTRLTVL.

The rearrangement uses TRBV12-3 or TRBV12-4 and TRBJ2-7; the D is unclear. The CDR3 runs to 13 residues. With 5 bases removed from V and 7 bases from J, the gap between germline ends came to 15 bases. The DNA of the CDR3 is TGTGCCAGCAGTAGGGAATTGCTAGGGGAGCAGTACTTC. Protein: CASSRELLGEQYF.

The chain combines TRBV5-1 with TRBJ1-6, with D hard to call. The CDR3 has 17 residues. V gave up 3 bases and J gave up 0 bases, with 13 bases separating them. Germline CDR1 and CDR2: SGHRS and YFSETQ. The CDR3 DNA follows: TGCGCCAGCAGCTCTTCTACACCGAGCTCCTATAATTCACCCCTCCACTTT. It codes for CASSSSTPSSYNSPLHF.

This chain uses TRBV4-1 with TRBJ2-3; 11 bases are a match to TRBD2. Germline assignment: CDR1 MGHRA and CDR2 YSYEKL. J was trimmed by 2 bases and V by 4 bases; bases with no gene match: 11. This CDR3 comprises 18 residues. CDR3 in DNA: TGCGCCAGCAGCCCCCGGGGCCGACTAGCGGGGTCCACAGATACGCAGTATTTT. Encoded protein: CASSPRGRLAGSTDTQYF.

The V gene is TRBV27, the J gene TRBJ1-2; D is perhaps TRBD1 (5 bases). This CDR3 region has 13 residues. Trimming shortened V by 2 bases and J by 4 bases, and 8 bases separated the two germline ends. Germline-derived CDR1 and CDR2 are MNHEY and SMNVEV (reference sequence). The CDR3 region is CASSLTGSYGYTF. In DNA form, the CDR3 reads TGTGCCAGCAGTTTAACAGGAAGCTATGGCTACACCTTC.

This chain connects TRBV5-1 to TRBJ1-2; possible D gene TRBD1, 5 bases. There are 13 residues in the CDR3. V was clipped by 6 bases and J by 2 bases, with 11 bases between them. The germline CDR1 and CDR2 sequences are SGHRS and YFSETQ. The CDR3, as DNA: TGCGCCAGCACCGACCCAGGGAACTATGGCTACACCTTC. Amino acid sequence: CASTDPGNYGYTF. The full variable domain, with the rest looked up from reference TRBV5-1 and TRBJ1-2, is KAGVTQTPRYLIKTRGQQVTLSCSPISGHRSVSWYQQTPGQGLQFLFEYFSETQRNKGNFPGRFSGRQFSNSRSEMNVSTLELGDSALYLCASTDPGNYGYTFGSGTRLTVV.

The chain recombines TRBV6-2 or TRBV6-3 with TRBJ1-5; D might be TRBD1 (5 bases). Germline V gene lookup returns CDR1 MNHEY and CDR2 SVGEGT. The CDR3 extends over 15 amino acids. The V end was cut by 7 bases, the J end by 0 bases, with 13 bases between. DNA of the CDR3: TGTGCCAGCATCCCGGGGGGGAATAGCAATCAGCCCCAGCATTTT. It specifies CASIPGGNSNQPQHF.

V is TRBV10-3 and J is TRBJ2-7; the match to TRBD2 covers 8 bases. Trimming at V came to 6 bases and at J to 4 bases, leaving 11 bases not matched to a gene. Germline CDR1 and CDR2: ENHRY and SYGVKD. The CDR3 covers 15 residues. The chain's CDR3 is CAIRAGREGRYEQYF. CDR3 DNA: TGTGCCATCAGAGCGGGCCGGGAGGGCCGATACGAGCAGTACTTC.

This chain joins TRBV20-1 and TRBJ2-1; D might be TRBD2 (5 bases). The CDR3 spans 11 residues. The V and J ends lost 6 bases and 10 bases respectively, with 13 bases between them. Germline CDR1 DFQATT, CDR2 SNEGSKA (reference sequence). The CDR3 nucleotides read TGCAGTGCCCTAGCCCAGGTAGAGCAGTTCTTC. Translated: CSALAQVEQFF.

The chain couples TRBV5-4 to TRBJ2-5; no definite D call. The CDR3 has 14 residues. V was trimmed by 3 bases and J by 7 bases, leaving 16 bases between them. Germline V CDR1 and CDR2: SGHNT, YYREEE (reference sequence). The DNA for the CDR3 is TGTGCCAGCAGCTCTGTGGGTCTTGGAATGACCCAGTACTTC. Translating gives CASSSVGLGMTQYF.

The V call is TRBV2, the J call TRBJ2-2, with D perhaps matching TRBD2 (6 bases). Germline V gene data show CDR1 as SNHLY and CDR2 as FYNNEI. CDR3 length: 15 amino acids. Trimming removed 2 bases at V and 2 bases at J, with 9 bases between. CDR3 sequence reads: CASSEWRGNTGELFF. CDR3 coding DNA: TGTGCCAGCAGTGAATGGAGGGGAAACACCGGGGAGCTGTTTTTT.

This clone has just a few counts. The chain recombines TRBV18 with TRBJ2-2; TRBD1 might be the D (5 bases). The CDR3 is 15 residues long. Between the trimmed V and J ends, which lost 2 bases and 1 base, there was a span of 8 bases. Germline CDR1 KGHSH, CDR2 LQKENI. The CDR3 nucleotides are TGTGCCAGCTCACCAAGGCAGGGGAACACCGGGGAGCTGTTTTTT. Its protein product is CASSPRQGNTGELFF.

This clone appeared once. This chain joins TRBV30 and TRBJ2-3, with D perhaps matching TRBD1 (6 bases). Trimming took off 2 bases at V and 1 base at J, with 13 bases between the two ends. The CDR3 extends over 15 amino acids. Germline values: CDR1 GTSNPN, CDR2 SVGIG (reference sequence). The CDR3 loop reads CAWSLGGRGTDTQYF. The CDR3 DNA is TGTGCCTGGAGTCTAGGGGGTCGGGGCACAGATACGCAGTATTTT.

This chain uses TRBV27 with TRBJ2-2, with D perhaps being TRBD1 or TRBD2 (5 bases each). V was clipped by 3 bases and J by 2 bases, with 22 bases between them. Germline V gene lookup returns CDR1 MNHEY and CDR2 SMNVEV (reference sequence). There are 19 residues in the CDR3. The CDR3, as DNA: TGTGCCAGCAGTTTCAAATCGGGGCGACAGCCCTTAAACACCGGGGAGCTGTTTTTT. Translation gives CASSFKSGRQPLNTGELFF.

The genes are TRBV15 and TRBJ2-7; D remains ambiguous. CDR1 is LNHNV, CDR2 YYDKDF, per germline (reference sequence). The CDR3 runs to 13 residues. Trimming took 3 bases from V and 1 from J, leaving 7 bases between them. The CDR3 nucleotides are TGTGCCACCAGCAGGATAGTTTCCTACGAGCAGTACTTC. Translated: CATSRIVSYEQYF.

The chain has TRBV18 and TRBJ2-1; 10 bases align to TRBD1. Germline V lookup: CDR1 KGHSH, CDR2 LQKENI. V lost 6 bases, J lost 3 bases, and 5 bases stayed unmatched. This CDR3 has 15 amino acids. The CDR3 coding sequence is TGTGCCAGCTCTCCCGGGACAGGGGACTACAATGAGCAGTTCTTC. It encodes CASSPGTGDYNEQFF.

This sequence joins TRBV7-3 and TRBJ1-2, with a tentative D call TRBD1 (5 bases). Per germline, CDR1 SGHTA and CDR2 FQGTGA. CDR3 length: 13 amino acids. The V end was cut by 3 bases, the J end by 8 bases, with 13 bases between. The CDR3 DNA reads TGTGCCAGCAGCTTGAGCGGGGACGAGGGCTACACCTTC. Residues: CASSLSGDEGYTF.

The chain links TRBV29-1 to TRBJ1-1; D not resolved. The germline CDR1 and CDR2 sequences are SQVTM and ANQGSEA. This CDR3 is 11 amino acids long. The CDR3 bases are TGCAGTTCTTGGCTGAACACTGAAGCTTTCTTT. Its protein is CSSWLNTEAFF.

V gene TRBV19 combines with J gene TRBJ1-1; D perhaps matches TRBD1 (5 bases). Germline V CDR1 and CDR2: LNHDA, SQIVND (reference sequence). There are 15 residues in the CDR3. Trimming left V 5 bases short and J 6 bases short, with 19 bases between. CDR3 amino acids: CASSGLRQGASEAFF. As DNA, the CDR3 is TGTGCCAGTAGTGGGCTCAGGCAGGGAGCTTCTGAAGCTTTCTTT.

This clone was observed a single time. CDR3 amino acids: CASSSGSGRANEQFF. The CDR3 DNA reads as TGCGCCAGCAGTTCGGGGAGCGGGAGGGCCAATGAGCAGTTCTTC. The genes are TRBV10-1 and TRBJ2-1; 10 bases are a match to TRBD2. Germline V gene sequence: CDR1 WNHNN, CDR2 SYGVQD (reference sequence). The CDR3 has 15 amino acids. V lost 5 bases to trimming and J lost 6 bases; unmatched junction nucleotides: 7.

The CDR3 DNA reads TGCGCCAGCAGCTTGGGGGGCGTAGCGGGGGGTTTCGAGACCCAGTACTTC. Protein product: CASSLGGVAGGFETQYF. The V and J genes are TRBV5-1 and TRBJ2-5, with TRBD2 matching over 10 bases. The germline V gene has CDR1 SGHRS and CDR2 YFSETQ. Trimming cost V 0 bases and J 5 bases; bases outside gene matches: 10. The CDR3 spans 17 residues.

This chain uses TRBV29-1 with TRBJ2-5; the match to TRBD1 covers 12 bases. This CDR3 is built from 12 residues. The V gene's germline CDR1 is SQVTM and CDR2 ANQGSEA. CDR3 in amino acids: CRGQGAGETQYF. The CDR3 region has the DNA TGCAGGGGACAGGGGGCGGGGGAGACCCAGTACTTC.

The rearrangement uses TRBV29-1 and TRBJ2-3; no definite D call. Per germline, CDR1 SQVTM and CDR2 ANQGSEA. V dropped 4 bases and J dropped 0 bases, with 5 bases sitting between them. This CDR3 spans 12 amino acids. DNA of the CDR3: TGCAGCGTTGCTTCTAGCACAGATACGCAGTATTTT. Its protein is CSVASSTDTQYF.

The CDR3 DNA reads TGTGCCAGCAGCTTAGCGTGGCGGAGCGGCTACAATGAGCAGTTCTTC. Protein: CASSLAWRSGYNEQFF. The chain links TRBV7-2 to TRBJ2-1; D might be TRBD2 (5 bases). Germline V CDR1 and CDR2: SGHTA, FQGNSA. The CDR3 extends over 16 amino acids. Trimming pared 0 bases from V and 3 bases from J, leaving 12 bases between.

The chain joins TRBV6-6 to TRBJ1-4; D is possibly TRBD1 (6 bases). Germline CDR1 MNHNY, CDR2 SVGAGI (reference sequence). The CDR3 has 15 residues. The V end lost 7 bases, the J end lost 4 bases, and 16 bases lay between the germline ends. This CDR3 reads CASILRRQVNEKLFF. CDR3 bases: TGTGCCAGCATCTTACGTCGACAGGTTAATGAAAAACTGTTTTTT.

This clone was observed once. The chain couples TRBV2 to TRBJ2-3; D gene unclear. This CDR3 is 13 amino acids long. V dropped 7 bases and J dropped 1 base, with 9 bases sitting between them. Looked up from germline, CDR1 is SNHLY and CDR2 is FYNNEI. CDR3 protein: CASIARRTDTQYF. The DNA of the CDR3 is TGTGCCAGCATCGCCCGGCGCACAGATACGCAGTATTTT.

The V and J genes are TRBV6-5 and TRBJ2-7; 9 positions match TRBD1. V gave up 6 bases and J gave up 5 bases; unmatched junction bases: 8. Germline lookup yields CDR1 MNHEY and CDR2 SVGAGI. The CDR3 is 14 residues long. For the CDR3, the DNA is TGTGCCAGCAGAAACCGGGACAGGGTCCACGAGCAGTACTTC. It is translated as CASRNRDRVHEQYF.

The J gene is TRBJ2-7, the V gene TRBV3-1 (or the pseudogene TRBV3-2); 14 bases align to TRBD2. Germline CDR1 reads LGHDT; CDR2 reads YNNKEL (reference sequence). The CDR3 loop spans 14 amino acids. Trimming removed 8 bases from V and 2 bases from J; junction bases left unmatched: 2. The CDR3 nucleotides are TGTGCCAGCCGGGGACTAGCGGGAGCCTACGAGCAGTACTTC. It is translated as CASRGLAGAYEQYF.